This TCR beta chain stems from a study of cytomegalovirus exposure and HLA in healthy donors. The study ran its PCR with 60 Vbeta and 13 Jbeta primers. Profiled with immunoSEQ multiplex PCR; TCRdb holds only in-frame clones, not every one. The sample includes just over 200,000 clones, roughly 80% seen only once; the top ten take around 2.7%. The TCR sequence derives from a woman in her 40s in good health and CMV-seronegative. Sequenced input: PBMCs.

CDR3 region: CASSDREIGYSGYTF. CDR3 coding DNA: TGTGCCAGCAGCGACAGGGAGATCGGCTATAGTGGCTACACCTTC. J is TRBJ1-2 and V is TRBV2, with TRBD1 matching over 7 bases. Trimming at V came to 6 bases and at J to 7 bases, leaving 14 bases not matched to a gene. Per the germline V gene, CDR1 is SNHLY and CDR2 is FYNNEI. The CDR3 extends over 15 amino acids.